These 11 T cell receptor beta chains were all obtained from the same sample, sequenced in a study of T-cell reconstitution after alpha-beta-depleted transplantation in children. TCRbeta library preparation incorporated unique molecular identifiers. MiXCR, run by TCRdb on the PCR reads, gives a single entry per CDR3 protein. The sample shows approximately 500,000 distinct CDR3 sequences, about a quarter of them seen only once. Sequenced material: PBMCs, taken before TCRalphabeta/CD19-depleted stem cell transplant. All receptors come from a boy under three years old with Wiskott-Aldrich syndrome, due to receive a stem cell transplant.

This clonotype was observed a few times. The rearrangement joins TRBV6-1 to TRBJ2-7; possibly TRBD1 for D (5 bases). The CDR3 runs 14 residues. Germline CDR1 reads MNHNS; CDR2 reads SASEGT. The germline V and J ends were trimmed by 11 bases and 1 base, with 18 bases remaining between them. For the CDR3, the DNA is TGTGCCTGCCGACAGTCCCCCTCATCCTACGAGCAGTACTTC. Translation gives CACRQSPSSYEQYF.

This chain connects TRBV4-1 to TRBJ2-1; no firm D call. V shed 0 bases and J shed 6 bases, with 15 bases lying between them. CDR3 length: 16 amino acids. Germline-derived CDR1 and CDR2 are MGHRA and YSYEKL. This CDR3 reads CASSQDFGFSSNEQFF. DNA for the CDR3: TGCGCCAGCAGCCAAGACTTCGGCTTTAGCAGCAATGAGCAGTTCTTC.

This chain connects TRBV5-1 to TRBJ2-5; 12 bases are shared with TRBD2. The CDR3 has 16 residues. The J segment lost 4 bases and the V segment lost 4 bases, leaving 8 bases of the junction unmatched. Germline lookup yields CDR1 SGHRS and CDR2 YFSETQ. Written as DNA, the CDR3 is TGCGCCAGCAGCCCGGGACTAGCGGGCCCGGGAGAGACCCAGTACTTC. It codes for CASSPGLAGPGETQYF.

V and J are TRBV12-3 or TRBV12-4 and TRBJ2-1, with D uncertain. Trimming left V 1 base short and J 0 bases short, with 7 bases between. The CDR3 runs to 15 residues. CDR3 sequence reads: CASSLGHHSYNEQFF. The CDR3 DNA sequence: TGTGCCAGCAGTTTAGGGCACCACTCCTACAATGAGCAGTTCTTC.

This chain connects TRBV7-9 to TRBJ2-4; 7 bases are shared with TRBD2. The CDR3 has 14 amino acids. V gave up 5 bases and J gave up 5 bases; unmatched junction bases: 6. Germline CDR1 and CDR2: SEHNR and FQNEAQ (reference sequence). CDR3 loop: CASSPYSGENIQYF. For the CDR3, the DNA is TGTGCCAGCAGCCCGTACAGCGGGGAAAACATTCAGTACTTC.

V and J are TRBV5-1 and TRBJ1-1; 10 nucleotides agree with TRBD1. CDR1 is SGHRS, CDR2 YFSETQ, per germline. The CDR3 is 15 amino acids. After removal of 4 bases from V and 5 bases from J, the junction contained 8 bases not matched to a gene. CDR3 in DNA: TGCGCCAGCAGCGAGACAGGGGGCGCAGGAACTGAAGCTTTCTTT. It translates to CASSETGGAGTEAFF.

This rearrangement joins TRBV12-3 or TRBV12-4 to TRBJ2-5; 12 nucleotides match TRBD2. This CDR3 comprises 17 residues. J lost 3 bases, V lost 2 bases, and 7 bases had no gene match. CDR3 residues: CASSLSSRLAGEETQYF. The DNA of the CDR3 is TGTGCCAGCAGTTTATCTTCACGACTAGCGGGAGAAGAGACCCAGTACTTC.

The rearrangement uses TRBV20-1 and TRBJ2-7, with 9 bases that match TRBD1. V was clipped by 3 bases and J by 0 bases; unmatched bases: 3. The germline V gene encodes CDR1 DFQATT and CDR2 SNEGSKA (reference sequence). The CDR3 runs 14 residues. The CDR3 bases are TGCAGTGCTAGTAACAGGGGGCTCTCCTACGAGCAGTACTTC. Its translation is CSASNRGLSYEQYF.

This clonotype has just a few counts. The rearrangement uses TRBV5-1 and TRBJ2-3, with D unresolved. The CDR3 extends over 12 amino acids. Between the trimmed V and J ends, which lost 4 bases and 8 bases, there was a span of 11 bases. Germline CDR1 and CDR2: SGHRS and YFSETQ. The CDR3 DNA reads TGCGCCAGCAGCCGATCGTCATCTACGCAGTATTTT. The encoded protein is CASSRSSSTQYF.

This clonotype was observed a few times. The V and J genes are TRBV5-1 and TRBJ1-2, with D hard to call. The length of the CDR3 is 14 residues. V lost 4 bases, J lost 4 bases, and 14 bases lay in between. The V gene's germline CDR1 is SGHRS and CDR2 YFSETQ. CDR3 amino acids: CASSSDGLFYGYTF. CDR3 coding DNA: TGCGCCAGCAGCAGCGACGGATTATTCTATGGCTACACCTTC.

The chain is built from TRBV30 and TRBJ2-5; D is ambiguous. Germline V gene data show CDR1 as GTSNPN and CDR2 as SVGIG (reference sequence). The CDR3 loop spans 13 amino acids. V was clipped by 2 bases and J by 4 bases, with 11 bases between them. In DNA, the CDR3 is TGTGCCTGGAGTTCGAAGGGCCTAGAGACCCAGTACTTC. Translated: CAWSSKGLETQYF.